Presented here are 7 T cell receptor beta chains from one specimen sequenced in a study of blood T cell repertoires in COVID-19. TCRdb keeps only in-frame clones here, not all; method: immunoSEQ multiplex PCR. The sample lists some 150,000 clones, 75% to 90% seen once, with 2% to 2.5% in the top ten. Source material: peripheral blood. The receptors originated from a man aged 45-65 years with active COVID-19.

V usage is TRBV7-2 and J usage is TRBJ1-2; 7 bases match TRBD1. V dropped 5 bases and J dropped 4; count of bases not matched to a gene: 10. The CDR3 extends over 15 amino acids. Germline V CDR1 and CDR2: SGHTA, FQGNSA. The CDR3 sequence: CASSPTGDRIYGYTF. CDR3 nucleotide sequence: TGTGCCAGCAGCCCAACAGGGGATCGCATCTATGGCTACACCTTC.

This chain joins TRBV6-5 and TRBJ1-2, with D possibly TRBD1 on 6 matching bases. Germline values: CDR1 MNHEY, CDR2 SVGAGI. Between the trimmed V and J ends, which lost 5 bases and 6 bases, there was a span of 13 bases. This CDR3 contains 13 residues. This CDR3 is CASSRQGMNGYTF. The CDR3 DNA follows: TGTGCCAGCAGTCGCCAGGGGATGAATGGCTACACCTTC.

The rearrangement uses TRBV27 and TRBJ2-3; tentatively, D is TRBD2 (6 bases). The germline gives CDR1 MNHEY, CDR2 SMNVEV (reference sequence). The V end lost 9 bases, the J end lost 5 bases, and 18 bases lay between the germline ends. The CDR3 runs to 14 residues. The CDR3 here is CASGGTGGRDTQYF. The CDR3 nucleotides are TGTGCCAGTGGGGGAACTGGAGGGAGAGATACGCAGTATTTT.

V usage is TRBV6-5 and J usage is TRBJ2-7; 9 positions match TRBD1. Per germline, CDR1 MNHEY and CDR2 SVGAGI. With 5 bases clipped from V and 1 base from J, the junction kept 3 bases outside the gene matches. The CDR3 is made up of 14 amino acids. In DNA, the CDR3 is TGTGCCAGCAGTCCACAGGGGGCATCCTACGAGCAGTACTTC. It translates to CASSPQGASYEQYF.

The CDR3 region has the DNA TGCGCCAGCAGCCAAGATTCGACAGGGAGGAATTCACCCCTCCACTTT. Its translation is CASSQDSTGRNSPLHF. This chain joins TRBV4-1 and TRBJ1-6, with 7 bases identical to TRBD1. Germline values: CDR1 MGHRA, CDR2 YSYEKL. V trimming: 0 bases; J trimming: 7 bases; junction bases outside the gene matches: 6. This CDR3 spans 16 amino acids.

The chain recombines TRBV5-4 with TRBJ2-6, with TRBD1 matching 7 bases. The CDR3 has 17 residues. J was trimmed by 0 bases and V by 4 bases; bases with no gene match: 7. Germline V lookup: CDR1 SGHNT, CDR2 YYREEE (reference sequence). The CDR3 reads CASSDQGVYSGANVLTF. The CDR3 nucleotides are TGTGCCAGCAGCGATCAGGGGGTGTACTCTGGGGCCAACGTCCTGACTTTC.

As regards this clone: In the same sample, other DNA sequences code for this CDR3. This rearrangement joins TRBV19 to TRBJ1-3, with D possibly TRBD1 on 5 matching bases. The V gene lost 6 bases and the J gene lost 1 base, with 7 bases spanning the gap. The CDR3 length is 13 residues. CDR1 LNHDA and CDR2 SQIVND come from the germline V gene (reference sequence). This CDR3 reads CASRQVSGNTIYF. For the CDR3, the DNA is TGTGCCAGTAGACAGGTTTCTGGAAACACCATATATTTT.